A single sample is the source of the 4 T cell receptor beta chains below, sequenced in a study of blood T cell repertoires in COVID-19. The assay was immunoSEQ multiplex PCR, and TCRdb's table has in-frame clones only and misses some. The data hold about 72,000 clones, with 82% observed a single time. Sequencing input: peripheral blood. The receptor source for this set is a human donor in a cohort sampled during active COVID-19.

CDR3 loop: CASRHPPGQSAEQYF. The CDR3 DNA reads TGTGCCAGCAGACACCCTCCGGGACAGTCCGCCGAGCAGTACTTC. V usage is TRBV2 and J usage is TRBJ2-7, with TRBD1 matching over 7 bases. This CDR3 has 15 residues. Germline assignment: CDR1 SNHLY and CDR2 FYNNEI. With 6 bases clipped from V and 6 bases from J, the junction kept 14 bases outside the gene matches. The entire variable domain, with the rest obtained from reference TRBV2 and TRBJ2-7, is as follows: EPEVTQTPSHQVTQMGQEVILRCVPISNHLYFYWYRQILGQKVEFLVSFYNNEISEKSEIFDDQFSVERPDGSNFTLKIRSTKLEDSAMYFCASRHPPGQSAEQYFGPGTRLTVT.

The J gene is TRBJ1-1, the V gene TRBV18; a weak D match, TRBD1 (6 bases). Germline CDR1 reads KGHSH; CDR2 reads LQKENI. This CDR3 region has 16 residues. V lost 1 base, J lost 3 bases, and 15 bases lay in between. The CDR3 DNA reads TGTGCCAGCTCACCACTCCCCGGGACAAAAGACACTGAAGCTTTCTTT. Amino acid sequence: CASSPLPGTKDTEAFF.

The chain recombines TRBV25-1 with TRBJ2-7, with TRBD2 identical over 9 bases. From germline, CDR1 is MGHDK and CDR2 SYGVNS. This CDR3 has 16 amino acids. V gave up 6 bases and J gave up 5 bases; unmatched junction bases: 14. CDR3 nucleotide sequence: TGTGCCAGCAGCGCCCGTGACGGACTAGCGCGGCACGAGCAGTACTTC. Protein: CASSARDGLARHEQYF.

The chain joins TRBV30 to TRBJ2-7; D is perhaps TRBD2 (5 bases). The ends were cut back, 2 bases at V and 7 bases at J, with 18 bases in the middle. Germline CDR1 is GTSNPN and CDR2 is SVGIG (reference sequence). The CDR3 consists of 14 residues. The CDR3 loop reads CAWSIGAGHREQYF. CDR3 coding DNA: TGTGCCTGGAGTATAGGCGCGGGCCATCGGGAGCAGTACTTC. Full variable domain (remainder filled in from reference TRBV30 and TRBJ2-7): SQTIHQWPATLVQPVGSPLSLECTVEGTSNPNLYWYRQAAGRGLQLLFYSVGIGQISSEVPQNLSASRPQDRQFILSSKKLLLSDSGFYLCAWSIGAGHREQYFGPGTRLTVT.